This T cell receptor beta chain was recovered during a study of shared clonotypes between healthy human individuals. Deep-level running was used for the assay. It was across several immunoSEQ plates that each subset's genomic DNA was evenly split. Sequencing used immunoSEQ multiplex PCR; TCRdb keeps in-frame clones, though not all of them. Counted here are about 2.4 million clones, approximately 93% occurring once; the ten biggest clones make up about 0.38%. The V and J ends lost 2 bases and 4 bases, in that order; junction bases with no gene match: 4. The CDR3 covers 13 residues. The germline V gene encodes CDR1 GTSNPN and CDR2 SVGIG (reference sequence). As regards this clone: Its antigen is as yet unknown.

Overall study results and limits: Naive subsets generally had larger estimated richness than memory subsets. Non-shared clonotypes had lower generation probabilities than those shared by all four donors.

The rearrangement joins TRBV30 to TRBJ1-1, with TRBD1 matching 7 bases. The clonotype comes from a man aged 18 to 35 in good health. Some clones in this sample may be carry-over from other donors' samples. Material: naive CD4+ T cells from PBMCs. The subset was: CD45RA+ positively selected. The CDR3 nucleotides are TGTGCCTGGAGTACTTACAGGGGCACTGAAGCTTTCTTT. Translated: CAWSTYRGTEAFF. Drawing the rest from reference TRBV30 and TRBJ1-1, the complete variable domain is SQTIHQWPATLVQPVGSPLSLECTVEGTSNPNLYWYRQAAGRGLQLLFYSVGIGQISSEVPQNLSASRPQDRQFILSSKKLLLSDSGFYLCAWSTYRGTEAFFGQGTRLTVV.